This TCR beta chain was captured in a study of regulatory T cells in long-lasting Graves disease. Overall study findings and caveats: Exclusively peripheral blood, rather than thyroid tissue, was studied.

V shed 5 bases, J shed 2 bases, and the junction held 10 bases outside the gene matches. Looked up from germline, CDR1 is SEHNR and CDR2 is FQNEAQ (reference sequence). CDR3 size: 16 residues. Time point given: newly diagnosed GD, antithyroid drugs for less than 3 months. Making the TCR library involved RNA that had been extracted from PBMCs. CDR3-region Arm-PCR and iRepertoire HTBI primers produced the TCR beta libraries. TCRdb fed the multiplex PCR reads into MiXCR, producing one record per CDR3 protein. The table shows 530,000 or so distinct CDR3 sequences, with more than 15% occurring only once. This clonotype was observed a few times. Its specificity is unknown. Another study also made use of these data, one on T cells in Graves' hyperthyroidism and ophthalmopathy. From that study: Stable hyperthyroidism was separated from ophthalmopathy by a model based on 13 V-J features.

Material: peripheral blood mononuclear cells (PBMCs), obtained at new diagnosis, from a patient treated with antithyroid drugs. This clonotype originated in a man aged 18 to 30 with Graves disease. The chain recombines TRBV7-9 with TRBJ2-7; 9 bases map to TRBD1. In DNA form, the CDR3 reads TGTGCCAGCAGCCCCCGGGCCGGGACAGGGCCCTACGAGCAGTACTTC. Protein: CASSPRAGTGPYEQYF. Looking up the rest from reference TRBV7-9 and TRBJ2-7 gives the full variable domain: DTGVSQNPRHKITKRGQNVTFRCDPISEHNRLYWYRQTLGQGPEFLTYFQNEAQLEKSRLLSDRFSAERPKGSFSTLEIQRTEQGDSAMYLCASSPRAGTGPYEQYFGPGTRLTVT.